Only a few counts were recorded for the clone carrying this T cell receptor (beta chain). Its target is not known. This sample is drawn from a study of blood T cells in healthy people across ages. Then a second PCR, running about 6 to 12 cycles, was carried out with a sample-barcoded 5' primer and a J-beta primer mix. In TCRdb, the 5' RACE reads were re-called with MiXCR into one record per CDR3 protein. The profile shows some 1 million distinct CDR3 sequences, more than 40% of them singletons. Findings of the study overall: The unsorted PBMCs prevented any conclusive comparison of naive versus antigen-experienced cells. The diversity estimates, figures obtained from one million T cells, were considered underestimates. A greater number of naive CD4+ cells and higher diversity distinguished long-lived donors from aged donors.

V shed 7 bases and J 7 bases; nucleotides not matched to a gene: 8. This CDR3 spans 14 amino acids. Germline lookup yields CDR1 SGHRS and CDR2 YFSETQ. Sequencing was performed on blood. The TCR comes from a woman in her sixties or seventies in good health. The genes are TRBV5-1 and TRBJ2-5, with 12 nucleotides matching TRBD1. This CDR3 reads CASARDRGLGTQYF. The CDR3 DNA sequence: TGCGCCAGCGCCCGGGACAGGGGGCTTGGGACCCAGTACTTC.